Presented here are 25 T cell receptor beta chains from one specimen sequenced in a study of CD8+ T cells in alopecia areata. Reverse transcribed after extraction, RNA yielded cDNA as the sequencing template. Here immunoSEQ multiplex PCR was the method, and the copy in TCRdb shows in-frame clones only, minus some. The sample lists fewer than 200,000 clones; 50% to 70% were seen once. The sequences come from CD4+ T cells sorted from blood, collected at week 0. The receptors here all came from a human donor with alopecia areata.

This clone was observed a few times. This chain joins TRBV6-5 and TRBJ2-5; D is unresolved. CDR3 length equals 13 residues. Germline CDR1 is MNHEY and CDR2 is SVGAGI. The ends were cut back, 2 bases at V and 4 bases at J, with 8 bases in the middle. CDR3 sequence (DNA): TGTGCCAGCAGTTACCTACCGAGAGAGACCCAGTACTTC. Its translation is CASSYLPRETQYF.

The V and J genes are TRBV30 and TRBJ1-1, with a weak D call TRBD1 (5 bases). V was trimmed by 4 bases and J by 4 bases, leaving 22 bases between them. CDR1 and CDR2 from the germline V gene are GTSNPN and SVGIG (reference sequence). The CDR3 sequence is 16 residues long. The CDR3 DNA reads TGTGCCTGGATGGGGAGCAGGGAGGCGTTTAGCACTGAAGCTTTCTTT. Protein: CAWMGSREAFSTEAFF.

This rearrangement joins TRBV25-1 to TRBJ1-6; D is possibly TRBD1 (5 bases). CDR3 size: 13 residues. Looked up from germline, CDR1 is MGHDK and CDR2 is SYGVNS. Trimming removed 8 bases at V and 9 bases at J, with 14 bases between. The CDR3 coding sequence is TGTGCCAGCCACAGGACGGACCTTTCACCCCTCCACTTT. This sequence encodes CASHRTDLSPLHF.

This rearrangement joins TRBV27 to TRBJ2-7; 12 nucleotides line up with TRBD2. The CDR3 sequence is 15 residues long. Losses at the gene ends were 7 bases for V and 3 bases for J; bases not matched to a gene: 7. CDR1 and CDR2 (germline): MNHEY, SMNVEV (reference sequence). CDR3 sequence (DNA): TGTGCCAGCAAAAAACTAGCGGGGGGAATCTACGAGCAGTACTTC. This codes for CASKKLAGGIYEQYF.

The chain couples TRBV29-1 to TRBJ1-5; D unclear. The germline V gene has CDR1 SQVTM and CDR2 ANQGSEA. Trimming shortened V by 7 bases and J by 3 bases, and 13 bases separated the two germline ends. This CDR3 region has 13 residues. The CDR3 DNA is TGCAGCGCCCTACTTTCCCCCAATCAGCCCCAGCATTTT. It encodes CSALLSPNQPQHF.

V and J are TRBV7-9 and TRBJ1-2; possibly TRBD1 for D (5 bases). Germline V gene sequence: CDR1 SEHNR, CDR2 FQNEAQ (reference sequence). The V gene lost 1 base and the J gene lost 6 bases, with 18 bases spanning the gap. CDR3 length: 16 amino acids. The CDR3 DNA sequence: TGTGCCAGCAGCTTAGTCCCAAACCGGGACTTCCATGGCTACACCTTC. It specifies CASSLVPNRDFHGYTF.

The rearrangement joins TRBV5-1 to TRBJ2-2; D ambiguous. The CDR3 has 14 amino acids. Trimming took off 1 base at V and 6 bases at J, with 10 bases between the two ends. Looked up from germline, CDR1 is SGHRS and CDR2 is YFSETQ. The CDR3 coding sequence is TGCGCCAGCAGCTTGCGACCAACCGCCGGGGAGCTGTTTTTT. Amino acids: CASSLRPTAGELFF. The full variable domain, its missing parts supplied by reference TRBV5-1 and TRBJ2-2, is KAGVTQTPRYLIKTRGQQVTLSCSPISGHRSVSWYQQTPGQGLQFLFEYFSETQRNKGNFPGRFSGRQFSNSRSEMNVSTLELGDSALYLCASSLRPTAGELFFGEGSRLTVL.

The gene calls are TRBV19 and TRBJ1-1; D remains ambiguous. The germline V gene encodes CDR1 LNHDA and CDR2 SQIVND (reference sequence). Trimming removed 1 base at V and 4 bases at J, with 13 bases between. CDR3 length equals 15 residues. CDR3 sequence (DNA): TGTGCCAGTAGTATAGCTGGAGGGTTGAGCACTGAAGCTTTCTTT. This gives the protein CASSIAGGLSTEAFF.

The chain combines TRBV5-1 with TRBJ1-6, with 8 bases matching TRBD1. The germline V gene encodes CDR1 SGHRS and CDR2 YFSETQ. The V and J ends lost 5 bases and 9 bases, in that order; junction bases with no gene match: 7. The CDR3 spans 14 residues. CDR3 sequence reads: CASREGQGISPLHF. The CDR3 nucleotides are TGCGCCAGCAGAGAAGGACAGGGTATTTCACCCCTCCACTTT.

The chain has TRBV5-1 and TRBJ2-3; D gene ambiguous. Germline lookup yields CDR1 SGHRS and CDR2 YFSETQ. The CDR3 covers 17 residues. Trimming shortened V by 6 bases and J by 0 bases, and 20 bases separated the two germline ends. CDR3 protein: CASTPALAGGSTDTQYF. The CDR3 nucleotides are TGCGCCAGCACCCCCGCCTTGGCAGGCGGTAGCACAGATACGCAGTATTTT.

The genes are TRBV4-1 and TRBJ1-2; D remains unclear. Germline V CDR1 and CDR2: MGHRA, YSYEKL. The V end was cut by 0 bases, the J end by 7 bases, with 9 bases between. The length of the CDR3 is 13 residues. The DNA of the CDR3 is TGCGCCAGCAGCCAAGAGATATCGGGTGGCTACACCTTC. This sequence encodes CASSQEISGGYTF.

There are a few counts of this clone. This chain connects TRBV5-1 to TRBJ1-1, with unresolved D. Per germline, CDR1 SGHRS and CDR2 YFSETQ. The CDR3 is 14 amino acids. Deletions cut 5 bases from V and 5 bases from J, with 16 bases between. CDR3 coding DNA: TGCGCCAGCAGTCCACATTCCTTGAGGACTGAAGCTTTCTTT. It is translated as CASSPHSLRTEAFF.

This chain joins TRBV29-1 and TRBJ1-1, with D uncertain. This CDR3 is 13 amino acids long. Germline-derived CDR1 and CDR2 are SQVTM and ANQGSEA. V lost 1 base to trimming and J lost 2 bases, with 8 bases between them. This CDR3 is CSVEVRSNTEAFF. The CDR3 DNA is TGCAGCGTTGAAGTAAGGTCAAACACTGAAGCTTTCTTT. Combining the CDR3 with reference TRBV29-1 and TRBJ1-1 gives the whole variable domain SAVISQKPSRDICQRGTSLTIQCQVDSQVTMMFWYRQQPGQSLTLIATANQGSEATYESGFVIDKFPISRPNLTFSTLTVSNMSPEDSSIYLCSVEVRSNTEAFFGQGTRLTVV.

The V gene is TRBV19, the J gene TRBJ1-5; D remains unclear. V lost 1 base and J 6 bases, leaving 10 bases between the germline ends. Germline V gene data show CDR1 as LNHDA and CDR2 as SQIVND (reference sequence). CDR3 length equals 14 residues. The CDR3, as DNA: TGTGCCAGTAGTATAGGGGCAGTCCCTCAGCCCCAGCATTTT. This translates into CASSIGAVPQPQHF.

There are a few counts of this clone. The chain uses TRBV7-2 and TRBJ1-5, with D possibly matching TRBD1 (5 bases). V gave up 1 base and J gave up 2 bases, with 15 bases separating them. The CDR3 is 17 amino acids. Germline values: CDR1 SGHTA, CDR2 FQGNSA. CDR3 region: CASSLDWDQRGNQPQHF. The CDR3 bases are TGTGCCAGCAGCTTAGACTGGGACCAACGTGGCAATCAGCCCCAGCATTTT.

The chain is built from TRBV5-6 and TRBJ2-1, with 10 bases fitting TRBD1. CDR3 size: 14 residues. J gave up 7 bases and V 4 bases, and 5 bases lay outside the gene matches. Germline V gives CDR1 SGHDT, CDR2 YYEEEE. CDR3 nucleotide sequence: TGTGCCAGCAGCGGCTCGGGACAGGGGAATGAGCAGTTCTTC. Translated: CASSGSGQGNEQFF.

The V call is TRBV7-2, the J call TRBJ2-5; no clear D gene. Deletions cut 6 bases from V and 1 base from J, with 9 bases between. This CDR3 comprises 13 residues. The germline gives CDR1 SGHTA, CDR2 FQGNSA. CDR3 region: CASSNPGQETQYF. CDR3 in DNA: TGTGCCAGCAGTAACCCGGGCCAAGAGACCCAGTACTTC.

This clone was seen a handful of times. This sequence joins TRBV27 and TRBJ1-1; D call uncertain. This CDR3 has 15 residues. V was shortened by 3 bases and J by 2 bases, with 13 bases between the two germline ends. Germline lookup yields CDR1 MNHEY and CDR2 SMNVEV (reference sequence). The CDR3 region is CASSFAGGGNTEAFF. CDR3 sequence (DNA): TGTGCCAGCAGTTTCGCAGGAGGCGGAAACACTGAAGCTTTCTTT.

About this clone: The sample holds other DNA sequences that translate to the same CDR3. The V gene is TRBV29-1, the J gene TRBJ1-1, with D perhaps matching TRBD1 (5 bases). The CDR3 has 13 amino acids. Germline V gene data show CDR1 as SQVTM and CDR2 as ANQGSEA. V lost 2 bases and J 1 base, leaving 8 bases between the germline ends. The CDR3 region has the DNA TGCAGCGTTGAACCTGGGACGAACACTGAAGCTTTCTTT. It specifies CSVEPGTNTEAFF.

This chain connects TRBV6-5 to TRBJ1-5, with D possibly matching TRBD1 (6 bases). CDR3 length: 14 residues. From germline, CDR1 is MNHEY and CDR2 SVGAGI. V was cut by 4 bases and J by 5 bases, with 12 bases left in between. The chain's CDR3 is CASSWGASDQPQHF. CDR3 bases: TGTGCCAGCAGTTGGGGGGCTTCGGATCAGCCCCAGCATTTT.

The chain is built from TRBV6-5 and TRBJ1-5, with 10 bases aligning to TRBD1. The V gene end was trimmed by 6 bases and the J gene end by 7 bases; junction bases not matched to a gene: 9. CDR3 length: 15 residues. The V gene's germline CDR1 is MNHEY and CDR2 SVGAGI. CDR3 protein: CASRAGTGVSQPQHF. The DNA for the CDR3 is TGTGCCAGCAGGGCCGGGACAGGGGTTAGCCAGCCCCAGCATTTT.

This chain connects TRBV6-5 to TRBJ1-1; D is ambiguous. V was clipped by 0 bases and J by 7 bases, with 9 bases between them. The CDR3 covers 13 residues. CDR1 and CDR2 from the germline V gene are MNHEY and SVGAGI. CDR3 DNA sequence: TGTGCCAGCAGTTACTCGATGAGGAGTGAAGCTTTCTTT. Its translation is CASSYSMRSEAFF.

The table lists this clone with a few counts. The chain combines TRBV27 with TRBJ2-3; D gene uncertain. The germline V gene has CDR1 MNHEY and CDR2 SMNVEV (reference sequence). The CDR3 has 11 residues. V lost 6 bases and J 5 bases, leaving 6 bases between the germline ends. In nucleotides, the CDR3 is TGTGCCAGCAGCAAGAGAGATACGCAGTATTTT. Its protein product is CASSKRDTQYF.

Details on this clone: A read error may be the cause here, since a much bigger clone is one base away. The rearrangement uses TRBV6-5 and TRBJ2-6; no firm D call. With 7 bases removed from V and 2 bases from J, the gap between germline ends came to 6 bases. Germline assignment: CDR1 MNHEY and CDR2 SVGAGI. This CDR3 is built from 13 residues. The DNA for the CDR3 is TGTGCCAGCAAGTTCCCTGGGGCCAACGTCCTGACTTTC. Encoded protein: CASKFPGANVLTF.

V is TRBV18 and J is TRBJ2-7; possibly TRBD2 for D (5 bases). CDR3 length: 12 residues. CDR1 KGHSH and CDR2 LQKENI come from the germline V gene. V shed 4 bases and J shed 5 bases, with 9 bases lying between them. The CDR3, as DNA: TGTGCCAGCTCACAAGCGGTCGACGAGCAGTACTTC. Its translation: CASSQAVDEQYF. The variable domain in full, with the rest retrieved from reference TRBV18 and TRBJ2-7, is NAGVMQNPRHLVRRRGQEARLRCSPMKGHSHVYWYRQLPEEGLKFMVYLQKENIIDESGMPKERFSAEFPKEGPSILRIQQVVRGDSAAYFCASSQAVDEQYFGPGTRLTVT.